Each of the 21 T cell receptor beta chains below was sequenced from the same sample in a study of post-analysis software for immune sequencing data. Broader study findings: Relative to controls, patients had a handful of TRBV segments at higher frequency, with TRBV5-6, TRBV5-1 and TRBV20-1 among these.

These receptors' targets are unknown. The authors incorporated unique molecular identifiers into the TCR beta cDNA libraries. TCRdb ran MiXCR on the PCR reads and lists one entry per CDR3 protein. The sample has about 460,000 distinct CDR3 sequences, 45% seen once; the top ten hold roughly 12%. Sequencing input: blood. The receptors come from a girl between 10 and 17 years old with multiple sclerosis.

This clonotype was counted only a few times. This sequence joins TRBV7-9 and TRBJ2-5; tentative D call: TRBD2 (6 bases). Between the trimmed V and J ends, which lost 1 base and 5 bases, there was a span of 11 bases. The CDR3 covers 14 residues. Per germline, CDR1 SEHNR and CDR2 FQNEAQ (reference sequence). The CDR3 nucleotides are TGTGCCAGCAGCTTAGACGGGAGAGGCGAGACCCAGTACTTC. This translates into CASSLDGRGETQYF. The whole variable domain, remainder taken from reference TRBV7-9 and TRBJ2-5, is DTGVSQNPRHKITKRGQNVTFRCDPISEHNRLYWYRQTLGQGPEFLTYFQNEAQLEKSRLLSDRFSAERPKGSFSTLEIQRTEQGDSAMYLCASSLDGRGETQYFGPGTRLLVL.

V gene TRBV20-1 combines with J gene TRBJ1-1; no clear D gene. Germline V gives CDR1 DFQATT, CDR2 SNEGSKA (reference sequence). The CDR3 consists of 11 residues. V lost 7 bases and J lost 1, with 7 bases in between. CDR3 nucleotide sequence: TGCAGTGTTCGGTGGAACACTGAAGCTTTCTTT. Residues: CSVRWNTEAFF.

V usage is TRBV5-1 and J usage is TRBJ2-6, with D maybe TRBD1 (5 bases). Germline lookup yields CDR1 SGHRS and CDR2 YFSETQ. V was trimmed by 1 base and J by 1 base, leaving 6 bases between them. This CDR3 spans 15 amino acids. The CDR3 bases are TGCGCCAGCAGCTTGCCAGGGTCTGGGGCCAACGTCCTGACTTTC. This sequence encodes CASSLPGSGANVLTF. Using reference TRBV5-1 and TRBJ2-6 for the parts outside the CDR3, the full variable domain is KAGVTQTPRYLIKTRGQQVTLSCSPISGHRSVSWYQQTPGQGLQFLFEYFSETQRNKGNFPGRFSGRQFSNSRSEMNVSTLELGDSALYLCASSLPGSGANVLTFGAGSRLTVL.

V is TRBV12-3 or TRBV12-4 and J is TRBJ1-1, with 7 bases matching TRBD1. CDR3 length equals 13 residues. After removal of 7 bases from V and 5 bases from J, the junction contained 7 bases not matched to a gene. CDR3 nucleotides: TGTGCCAGCAAACAGGGGATGGGAACTGAAGCTTTCTTT. Protein: CASKQGMGTEAFF.

This sequence joins TRBV29-1 and TRBJ2-5, with unresolved D. Germline-derived CDR1 and CDR2 are SQVTM and ANQGSEA. Deletions cut 7 bases from V and 2 bases from J, with 8 bases between. CDR3 size: 11 residues. The CDR3 spells CSASLQETQYF. Here the CDR3 DNA reads TGCAGCGCCAGTCTTCAAGAGACCCAGTACTTC.

CDR3 amino acids: CASSFGGADTQYF. CDR3 nucleotides: TGTGCCAGCAGCTTTGGGGGGGCAGATACGCAGTATTTT. The chain employs TRBV7-3 and TRBJ2-3; 7 nucleotides match TRBD2. Germline CDR1 reads SGHTA; CDR2 reads FQGTGA. The CDR3 extends over 13 amino acids. The V gene end was trimmed by 3 bases and the J gene end by 4 bases; junction bases not matched to a gene: 1. The full variable domain, completed using reference TRBV7-3 and TRBJ2-3, is GAGVSQTPSNKVTEKGKYVELRCDPISGHTALYWYRQSLGQGPEFLIYFQGTGAADDSGLPNDRFFAVRPEGSVSTLKIQRTERGDSAVYLCASSFGGADTQYFGPGTRLTVL.

The V and J genes are TRBV7-9 and TRBJ1-1; no reliable D call. The CDR3 totals 13 residues. Germline V lookup: CDR1 SEHNR, CDR2 FQNEAQ (reference sequence). V dropped 5 bases and J dropped 7 bases, with 14 bases sitting between them. CDR3 sequence (DNA): TGTGCCAGCAGCCTGCGGTCAGTTAGTGAAGCTTTCTTT. It encodes CASSLRSVSEAFF.

V usage is TRBV5-1 and J usage is TRBJ2-5; a weak D match, TRBD1 (6 bases). V lost 7 bases, J lost 5 bases, and 18 bases lay in between. From germline, CDR1 is SGHRS and CDR2 YFSETQ. The CDR3 consists of 14 residues. CDR3 protein: CASGDRYAAETQYF. The CDR3 nucleotides read TGCGCCAGCGGCGACAGGTATGCGGCGGAGACCCAGTACTTC.

V gene TRBV20-1 combines with J gene TRBJ2-1; TRBD2 aligns across 8 bases. Germline CDR1 is DFQATT and CDR2 is SNEGSKA (reference sequence). CDR3 length: 15 residues. The V gene end was trimmed by 7 bases and the J gene end by 3 bases; junction bases not matched to a gene: 11. The CDR3 sequence: CSVSPGLGYYNEQFF. The CDR3 nucleotides are TGCAGTGTCTCACCGGGACTAGGGTACTACAATGAGCAGTTCTTC.

This clonotype was observed at least ten times. Compared with germline, one end of the junction differs, possibly owing to a read error. The chain couples TRBV7-2 to TRBJ2-3, with a weak D call TRBD2 (5 bases). Germline CDR1 and CDR2: SGHTA and FQGNSA. The CDR3 loop spans 13 amino acids. CDR3 DNA sequence: TGTGCCAGCAGTTTAGCAGGAGGAGATACGCAGTATTTT. It specifies CASSLAGGDTQYF. Combining the CDR3 with reference TRBV7-2 and TRBJ2-3 gives the whole variable domain GAGVSQSPSNKVTEKGKDVELRCDPISGHTALYWYRQSLGQGLEFLIYFQGNSAPDKSGLPSDRFSAERTGGSVSTLTIQRTQQEDSAVYLCASSLAGGDTQYFGPGTRLTVL.

The rearrangement links TRBV29-1 to TRBJ1-1; no clear D. With 4 bases removed from V and 1 base from J, the gap between germline ends came to 13 bases. CDR1 is SQVTM and CDR2 is ANQGSEA in the germline V gene. CDR3 length equals 14 residues. In DNA, the CDR3 is TGCAGCGTTGGAGTCGCGGCGCGGAACACTGAAGCTTTCTTT. The encoded protein is CSVGVAARNTEAFF.

Details on this clonotype: At one of its ends the junction is not consistent with the germline gene, which may arise from a read error. The chain links TRBV4-3 to TRBJ2-7; TRBD2 matches 7 bases. This CDR3 comprises 19 residues. CDR1 LGHNA and CDR2 YSLEER come from the germline V gene. CDR3 sequence reads: CAGSQDAWGGAGIAYEQYF. In DNA, the CDR3 is TGCGCCGGCAGCCAAGACGCATGGGGGGGAGCGGGCATCGCCTACGAGCAGTACTTC.

The chain has TRBV12-3 or TRBV12-4 and TRBJ1-1, with a possible D match to TRBD1 (5 bases). V lost 7 bases to trimming and J lost 4 bases, with 16 bases between them. The CDR3 sequence is 14 residues long. CDR3 DNA: TGTGCCAGCACCACGACAGCCGGAGGCACTGAAGCTTTCTTT. Translating it yields CASTTTAGGTEAFF.

Only a few counts were recorded for this clonotype. The chain joins TRBV20-1 to TRBJ2-2; 13 nucleotides line up with TRBD2. Trimming cost V 0 bases and J 7 bases; bases outside gene matches: 11. Germline lookup yields CDR1 DFQATT and CDR2 SNEGSKA (reference sequence). This CDR3 contains 18 residues. The CDR3 protein is CSARDSARLAGGHGELFF. As DNA, the CDR3 is TGCAGTGCTAGAGATTCAGCTAGACTAGCGGGAGGCCACGGGGAGCTGTTTTTT.

The chain links TRBV6-1 to TRBJ1-2; possibly TRBD1 for D (5 bases). This CDR3 contains 15 residues. CDR1 and CDR2 (germline): MNHNS, SASEGT. V was cut by 0 bases and J by 2 bases, with 10 bases left in between. This chain's CDR3 is CASSEAAGQNYGYTF. The CDR3 region has the DNA TGTGCCAGCAGTGAAGCGGCAGGGCAAAACTATGGCTACACCTTC.

Concerning this clonotype: One end of the junction varies from germline; a read error may be responsible. The chain has TRBV7-2 and TRBJ2-2, with TRBD2 identical over 13 bases. From germline, CDR1 is SGHTA and CDR2 FQGNSA. CDR3 length equals 18 residues. The DNA for the CDR3 is TGTGCCAGCAGCTCAGAACCCGGGACTAGCGGGAACACCGGGGAGCGGTTTTTT. Its protein product is CASSSEPGTSGNTGERFF.

This chain joins TRBV12-3 or TRBV12-4 and TRBJ1-1; no clear D. CDR3 length: 13 amino acids. Trimming shortened V by 7 bases and J by 4 bases, and 13 bases separated the two germline ends. DNA for the CDR3: TGTGCCAGCAAAACAGTGGGGAGCACTGAAGCTTTCTTT. Translating it yields CASKTVGSTEAFF.

This chain uses TRBV28 with TRBJ2-1, with TRBD2 matching 12 bases. The CDR3 covers 17 residues. CDR1 and CDR2 from the germline V gene are MDHEN and SYDVKM. Unmatched junction bases numbered 10, after V lost 5 bases and J lost 5 bases. The CDR3 sequence is CASSTLAGGPHDNEQFF. The CDR3, as DNA: TGTGCCAGCAGTACCCTAGCGGGAGGGCCTCATGACAATGAGCAGTTCTTC.

CDR3 DNA sequence: TGCGCCAGCAGCTTCGAAGCGGTAAGCTACGAGCAGTACTTC. It yields the protein CASSFEAVSYEQYF. The V and J genes are TRBV5-1 and TRBJ2-7, with a tentative D call TRBD2 (5 bases). V lost 2 bases and J lost 3, with 12 bases in between. CDR3 length equals 14 residues. In germline, CDR1 is SGHRS, CDR2 YFSETQ. Complete variable domain (other parts from reference TRBV5-1 and TRBJ2-7): KAGVTQTPRYLIKTRGQQVTLSCSPISGHRSVSWYQQTPGQGLQFLFEYFSETQRNKGNFPGRFSGRQFSNSRSEMNVSTLELGDSALYLCASSFEAVSYEQYFGPGTRLTVT.

The rearrangement joins TRBV29-1 to TRBJ2-5; no clear D. There are 12 residues in the CDR3. Germline loops: CDR1 SQVTM, CDR2 ANQGSEA. The germline V and J ends were trimmed by 7 bases and 2 bases, with 11 bases remaining between them. For the CDR3, the DNA is TGCAGCGGACGGAAAAATCAAGAGACCCAGTACTTC. Its translation is CSGRKNQETQYF. Combining the CDR3 with reference TRBV29-1 and TRBJ2-5 gives the whole variable domain SAVISQKPSRDICQRGTSLTIQCQVDSQVTMMFWYRQQPGQSLTLIATANQGSEATYESGFVIDKFPISRPNLTFSTLTVSNMSPEDSSIYLCSGRKNQETQYFGPGTRLLVL.

This clonotype came up a few times. V usage is TRBV24-1 and J usage is TRBJ2-1, with TRBD1 identical over 9 bases. The germline V gene encodes CDR1 KGHDR and CDR2 SFDVKD. The CDR3 is made up of 12 amino acids. Losses at the gene ends were 9 bases for V and 7 bases for J; bases not matched to a gene: 3. The CDR3 reads CATATGGNEQFF. The CDR3, as DNA: TGTGCCACCGCGACAGGGGGGAATGAGCAGTTCTTC.